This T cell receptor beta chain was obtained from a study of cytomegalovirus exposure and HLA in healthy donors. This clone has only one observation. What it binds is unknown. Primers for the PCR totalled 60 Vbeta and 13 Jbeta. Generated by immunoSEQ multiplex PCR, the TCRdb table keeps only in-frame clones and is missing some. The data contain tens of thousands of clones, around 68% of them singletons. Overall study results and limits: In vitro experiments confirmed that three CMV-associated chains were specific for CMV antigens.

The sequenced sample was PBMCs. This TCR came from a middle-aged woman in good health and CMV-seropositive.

CDR3 region: CASTPTAGDEQYF. Here the CDR3 DNA reads TGTGCCAGCACCCCCACCGCGGGGGATGAGCAGTACTTC. This chain connects TRBV7-9 to TRBJ2-7, with 7 bases fitting TRBD2. V lost 7 bases to trimming and J lost 7 bases; unmatched junction nucleotides: 10. The CDR3 totals 13 residues. CDR1 and CDR2 (germline): SEHNR, FQNEAQ (reference sequence).